This TCR beta chain was captured in a study of blood T cell repertoires in COVID-19. As for the study in general: Sources were T cells, B-cell-depleted T cells, or PBMCs; the material itself was cDNA or gDNA.

The V and J ends lost 2 bases and 4 bases, in that order; junction bases with no gene match: 1. Germline values: CDR1 PRHDT, CDR2 FYEKMQ (reference sequence). The CDR3 extends over 15 amino acids. Sequencing used immunoSEQ multiplex PCR; TCRdb keeps in-frame clones, though not all of them. The table has fewer than 500,000 clones, around 86% seen once. Sequencing input: peripheral blood. The clonotype comes from a woman aged 25 to 39 with active or convalescent COVID-19. The rearrangement links TRBV13 to TRBJ2-1, with 11 bases fitting TRBD2. CDR3 sequence reads: CASSLRLAGYNEQFF. The CDR3 DNA follows: TGTGCCAGCAGCTTACGACTAGCGGGGTACAATGAGCAGTTCTTC. Using reference TRBV13 and TRBJ2-1 for the parts outside the CDR3, the full variable domain is AAGVIQSPRHLIKEKRETATLKCYPIPRHDTVYWYQQGPGQDPQFLISFYEKMQSDKGSIPDRFSAQQFSDYHSELNMSSLELGDSALYFCASSLRLAGYNEQFFGPGTRLTVL.